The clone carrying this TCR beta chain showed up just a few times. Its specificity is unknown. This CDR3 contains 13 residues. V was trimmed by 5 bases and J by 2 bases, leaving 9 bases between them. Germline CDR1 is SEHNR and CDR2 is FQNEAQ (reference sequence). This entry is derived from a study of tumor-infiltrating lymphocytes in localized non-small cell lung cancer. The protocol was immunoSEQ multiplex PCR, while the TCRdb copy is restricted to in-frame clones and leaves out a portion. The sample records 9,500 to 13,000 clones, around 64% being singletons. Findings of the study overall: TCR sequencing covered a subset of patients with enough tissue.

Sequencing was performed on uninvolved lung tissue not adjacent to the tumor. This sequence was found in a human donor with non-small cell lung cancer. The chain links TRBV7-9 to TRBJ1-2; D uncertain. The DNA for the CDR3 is TGTGCCAGCAGCCCCTCAGGCAACTATGGCTACACCTTC. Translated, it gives CASSPSGNYGYTF. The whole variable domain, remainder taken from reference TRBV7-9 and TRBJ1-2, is DTGVSQNPRHKITKRGQNVTFRCDPISEHNRLYWYRQTLGQGPEFLTYFQNEAQLEKSRLLSDRFSAERPKGSFSTLEIQRTEQGDSAMYLCASSPSGNYGYTFGSGTRLTVV.